This is a list of T cell receptor beta chains from one sample in a study of CD8+CD57+ T cells in acquired aplastic anemia. TCRdb independently ran MiXCR on the reads; one entry per CDR3 protein. The sample has roughly 250,000 distinct CDR3 sequences, approximately 45% seen once. Sequencing was carried out using sorted CD4+, CD8+, or CD8+CD57+ T cells (not recorded which) from PBMCs. These receptors were collected from a human donor with aplastic anemia. Each CDR3 is given with its conserved first and last residue. Each record gives: J gene, V gene, clone size, D gene, CDR3 protein, CDR3 DNA. D genes are given only for firm matches. Clone size appears in some rows only: once, few, many, or a class for an expanded clone.

TRBJ2-3	TRBV7-9	many	-	CASSSAEEGQYRTDTQYF	TGTGCCAGCAGCTCAGCAGAGGAGGGACAGTACCGTACAGATACGCAGTATTTT
TRBJ2-7	TRBV2	few	TRBD1	CASRAPTGGDEQYF	TGTGCCAGCAGGGCTCCGACAGGGGGGGACGAGCAGTACTTC
TRBJ2-1	TRBV7-2	-	-	CASSYSVPGRGPSYNEQFF	TGTGCCAGCAGTTACTCGGTCCCGGGACGGGGACCTTCCTACAATGAGCAGTTCTTC
TRBJ2-7	TRBV4-1	many	-	CASSQRGGYEQYF	TGCGCCAGCAGCCAAAGGGGAGGTTACGAGCAGTACTTC
TRBJ1-6	TRBV27	many	-	CASSLRQYNSPLHF	TGTGCCAGCAGTTTGCGGCAGTATAATTCACCCCTCCACTTT
TRBJ1-5	TRBV5-6	once	-	CASSLSGSSNQPQHF	TGTGCCAGCAGCTTGAGTGGCAGTAGCAATCAGCCCCAGCATTTT
TRBJ1-2	TRBV9	many	-	CASAVPIGRGDRGYTF	TGTGCCAGCGCCGTTCCGATAGGTCGAGGGGATCGTGGCTACACCTTC
TRBJ2-6	TRBV10-2	-	TRBD2	CASSGRGVSGASVLTF	TGCGCCAGCAGTGGGCGGGGGGTCTCTGGGGCCAGCGTCCTGACTTTC
TRBJ2-2	TRBV10-3	-	TRBD2	CAISESTGAGGPTGELFF	TGTGCCATCAGTGAGTCGACAGGAGCGGGAGGGCCCACCGGGGAGCTGTTTTTT
TRBJ2-1	TRBV7-8	many	TRBD1	CASSLPKGTVSYNEQFF	TGTGCCAGCAGCTTACCTAAGGGGACAGTCTCCTACAATGAGCAGTTCTTC
TRBJ1-2	TRBV10-2	few	-	CASSEERENGYTF	TGCGCCAGCAGTGAGGAGAGGGAAAATGGCTACACCTTC
TRBJ2-5	TRBV6-1	many	-	CASKYGHLQETQYF	TGTGCCAGCAAATACGGACACCTACAAGAGACCCAGTACTTC
TRBJ2-5	TRBV4-2	-	-	CASSQEYRTRRQETQYF	TGTGCCAGCAGCCAAGAATATAGGACGAGACGCCAAGAGACCCAGTACTTC
TRBJ1-4	TRBV7-9	-	-	CASSPFGWGESEKLFF	TGTGCCAGCAGCCCGTTTGGATGGGGGGAGTCTGAAAAACTGTTTTTT
TRBJ2-7	TRBV29-1	-	-	CSVEEDTTQTYEQYF	TGCAGCGTAGAGGAGGACACCACCCAAACCTACGAGCAGTACTTC
TRBJ2-3	TRBV24-1	many	-	CATSDLSGAKADTQYF	TGTGCCACCAGTGATTTGTCGGGGGCCAAGGCAGATACGCAGTATTTT
TRBJ2-7	TRBV12-3/TRBV12-4	-	TRBD2	CASSYSTSGGDEQYF	TGTGCCAGCAGTTACTCGACTAGCGGGGGCGACGAGCAGTACTTC
TRBJ2-7	TRBV7-8	many	-	CASSPAPAQTSYEQYF	TGTGCCAGCAGTCCCGCTCCAGCACAGACGAGCTACGAGCAGTACTTC
TRBJ1-1	TRBV20-1	-	-	CSASDTNTEAFF	TGCAGTGCCTCTGACACCAACACTGAAGCTTTCTTT
TRBJ1-1	TRBV7-9	-	TRBD1	CASSPDSGTGNAFF	TGTGCCAGCAGCCCGGACTCCGGGACAGGTAATGCTTTCTTT
TRBJ1-6	TRBV7-2	many	-	CASSLVGRNSPLHF	TGTGCCAGCAGCTTAGTGGGCAGAAATTCACCCCTCCACTTT
TRBJ1-2	TRBV5-1	-	TRBD1	CASSLTGTGGRGYTF	TGCGCCAGCAGCTTGACCGGGACAGGGGGCCGGGGCTACACCTTC
TRBJ2-7	TRBV12-3/TRBV12-4	-	TRBD1	CASSSAQGVDEQYF	TGTGCCAGCAGTTCAGCACAGGGGGTCGACGAGCAGTACTTC
TRBJ2-1	TRBV4-3	few	TRBD2	CASSQVQKAGGQWNEQFF	TGCGCCAGCAGCCAAGTTCAGAAAGCGGGGGGGCAATGGAATGAGCAGTTCTTC
TRBJ2-2	TRBV30	few	TRBD2	CAGRLAVTNTGELFF	TGTGCCGGACGACTAGCGGTGACGAACACCGGGGAGCTGTTTTTT
TRBJ2-2	TRBV6-4	-	-	CASSAGEGTGELFF	TGTGCCAGCAGTGCCGGAGAGGGGACAGGGGAGCTGTTTTTT
TRBJ2-6	TRBV29-1	-	TRBD1	CSVQGQGSPSGANVLTF	TGCAGCGTTCAAGGACAGGGGAGTCCGTCTGGGGCCAACGTCCTGACTTTC
TRBJ1-1	TRBV29-1	many	TRBD1	CSVWTGWDTEAFF	TGCAGCGTTTGGACAGGGTGGGACACTGAAGCTTTCTTT
TRBJ2-7	TRBV15	-	TRBD2	CATSRDTAGGSYEQYF	TGTGCCACCAGCAGAGATACAGCGGGGGGCTCCTACGAGCAGTACTTC
TRBJ1-2	TRBV29-1	-	TRBD1	CSVEGRDSRGYTF	TGCAGCGTTGAAGGCAGGGACAGCCGCGGCTACACCTTC
TRBJ2-7	TRBV29-1	-	-	CSVEDGAKGHWNEQYF	TGCAGCGTTGAAGATGGGGCCAAAGGGCATTGGAACGAGCAGTACTTC
TRBJ1-1	TRBV6-1	-	TRBD1	CASSHRDRLSAEAFF	TGTGCCAGCAGTCACCGGGACAGGCTTAGTGCTGAAGCTTTCTTT
TRBJ2-7	TRBV11-2	-	-	CASSLDGAEDEQYF	TGTGCCAGCAGCTTAGATGGGGCTGAGGACGAGCAGTACTTC
TRBJ1-2	TRBV2	few	TRBD1	CASSDGTGVPNYGYTF	TGTGCCAGCAGTGACGGGACAGGGGTTCCTAACTATGGCTACACCTTC
TRBJ2-4	TRBV7-9	many	-	CASSPHPGDLAKNIQYF	TGTGCCAGCAGCCCTCACCCCGGGGACCTGGCCAAAAACATTCAGTACTTC
TRBJ1-6	TRBV10-3	-	-	CAISDRGRSNSPLHF	TGTGCCATCAGTGACCGGGGCAGGTCTAATTCACCCCTCCACTTT
TRBJ2-3	TRBV7-2	many	-	CASRVAADTQYF	TGTGCCAGCAGAGTGGCGGCAGATACGCAGTATTTT
TRBJ2-1	TRBV30	-	-	CAWSSPPDEQFF	TGTGCCTGGAGCTCCCCGCCGGATGAGCAGTTCTTC
TRBJ1-2	TRBV2	-	TRBD1	CASVAGTGIDGYTF	TGTGCCAGCGTCGCCGGGACAGGGATTGACGGCTACACCTTC
TRBJ2-7	TRBV5-6	-	-	CASSLASMGGLYEQYF	TGTGCCAGCAGCCTAGCTAGTATGGGGGGCCTCTACGAGCAGTACTTC
TRBJ1-3	TRBV27	-	-	CASSRGNSNTIYF	TGTGCCAGCAGTCGAGGAAACTCAAACACCATATATTTT
TRBJ1-6	TRBV5-5	-	-	CASSLREGSPLHF	TGTGCCAGCAGCTTGCGAGAAGGATCACCCCTCCACTTT
TRBJ1-6	TRBV7-2	-	-	CASSSWAYNSPLHF	TGTGCCAGCAGCTCCTGGGCCTATAATTCACCCCTCCACTTT
TRBJ2-6	TRBV24-1	-	TRBD2	CATRRGGTISGANVLTF	TGTGCCACCAGGAGAGGCGGGACTATATCTGGGGCCAACGTCCTGACTTTC
TRBJ2-7	TRBV29-1	many	TRBD1	CSVAGQVNYEQYF	TGCAGCGTGGCGGGACAGGTTAACTACGAGCAGTACTTC
TRBJ2-7	TRBV10-3	-	TRBD2	CASVAGAGSYEQYF	TGTGCCAGCGTAGCGGGGGCGGGTTCCTACGAGCAGTACTTC
TRBJ1-1	TRBV7-9	many	-	CASSLGGLNTEAFF	TGTGCCAGCAGCTTGGGCGGGTTGAACACTGAAGCTTTCTTT
TRBJ1-2	TRBV19	-	-	CASNFDGDYGYTF	TGTGCCAGTAACTTCGACGGTGACTATGGCTACACCTTC
TRBJ1-1	TRBV7-3	-	-	CASSLARNTEASF	TGTGCCAGCAGCTTAGCAAGGAACACTGAAGCTTCCTTT
TRBJ2-1	TRBV7-3	-	-	CASSRILGGEQFF	TGTGCCAGCAGCCGTATTCTCGGAGGTGAGCAGTTCTTC
TRBJ2-1	TRBV7-9	many	TRBD1	CASSSTGREQFF	TGTGCCAGCAGCTCGACAGGGCGTGAGCAGTTCTTC
TRBJ1-3	TRBV5-1	-	-	CASSLVGAGIGNTIYF	TGCGCCAGCAGCTTGGTCGGTGCGGGGATCGGAAACACCATATATTTT
TRBJ2-1	TRBV4-1	many	-	CASSQVRGSSYNEQFF	TGCGCCAGCAGCCAAGTCCGTGGGAGCTCCTACAATGAGCAGTTCTTC
TRBJ1-1	TRBV5-1	many	-	CASSPLGGRDEAFF	TGCGCCAGCAGCCCACTCGGGGGGCGGGATGAAGCTTTCTTT
TRBJ2-7	TRBV25-1	few	TRBD1	CASSPRQGADYSYEQYF	TGTGCCAGCAGTCCGCGACAGGGGGCAGACTATTCCTACGAGCAGTACTTC
TRBJ1-4	TRBV12-3/TRBV12-4	few	-	CASSLGPNEKLFF	TGTGCCAGCAGTTTAGGACCCAATGAAAAACTGTTTTTT
TRBJ1-1	TRBV7-9	-	-	CASSGFLGGSTEALF	TGTGCCAGCAGCGGCTTCTTGGGGGGGTCCACTGAAGCTCTCTTT
TRBJ1-1	TRBV9	many	TRBD1	CASSLSGGRNTEAFF	TGTGCCAGCAGCCTATCAGGGGGGAGAAACACTGAAGCTTTCTTT
TRBJ1-1	TRBV10-3	-	TRBD1	CALQGSVDTEAFF	TGTGCCTTACAGGGGAGTGTGGACACTGAAGCTTTCTTT
TRBJ2-7	TRBV7-9	-	-	CASSLELSYEQYF	TGTGCCAGCAGCTTAGAACTTTCCTACGAGCAGTACTTC